The clone carrying this TCR beta chain has just a few counts. The germline gives CDR1 MDHEN, CDR2 SYDVKM. The length of the CDR3 is 12 residues. V trimming: 5 bases; J trimming: 11 bases; junction bases outside the gene matches: 7. This record comes from a study of T-cell reconstitution after alpha-beta-depleted transplantation in children. A library of TCRbeta sequences, prepared with unique molecular identifiers, was generated. MiXCR, run by TCRdb on the PCR reads, gives a single entry per CDR3 protein. The sample carries about 370,000 distinct CDR3 sequences, about a fifth recorded once. This TCR was recovered from a human donor who donated a stem cell graft to a child with acute myeloid leukemia. The sample consisted of PBMCs from the stem cell graft donor, taken from the stem cell graft. The chain joins TRBV28 to TRBJ1-1; 8 nucleotides agree with TRBD1. CDR3 coding DNA: TGTGCCAGCAGTCTTCAGGGGGCGGATGCTTTCTTT. This gives the protein CASSLQGADAFF.